This TCR beta chain was recovered during a study of identical twins. Broader study findings: Partly confounded zero-insertion analyses could result from invariant MAIT and iNKT cells. Memory repertoires showed no such pattern, whereas abundant cord blood beta clonotypes carried fewer insertions.

One entry per CDR3 protein, called by TCRdb with MiXCR from the 5' RACE reads. This table has roughly 280,000 distinct CDR3 sequences, 9.5% appearing once. Only healthy Caucasians were enrolled as donors. Trimming at V came to 7 bases and at J to 4 bases, leaving 12 bases not matched to a gene. The CDR3 has 15 residues. Germline CDR1 reads MNHEY; CDR2 reads SVGEGT. This clonotype has more than one count but fewer than ten. The antigen is undetermined. Another study also made use of these data, one on yellow fever vaccine responses in identical twins.

The specimen sequenced was CD8+ T cells sorted from blood. The J gene is TRBJ2-5, the V gene TRBV6-2 or TRBV6-3; 7 bases line up with TRBD1. The clonotype comes from a woman aged 18-35 years in good health. CDR3 protein: CASTHSGTDVETQYF. The CDR3 DNA sequence: TGTGCCAGCACCCATTCCGGGACAGACGTAGAGACCCAGTACTTC.